This T cell receptor (beta chain) is drawn from a study of blood T cell repertoires in COVID-19. Study details: Material from acute and convalescent COVID-19 was sourced from the United States, Italy and Spain. T cells, B-cell-depleted T cells, or PBMCs provided the cDNA or gDNA that served as material.

Source study methods: Estimated nucleated cell counts came from reference gene primer amplification. Sequenced by immunoSEQ multiplex PCR; TCRdb stores in-frame clones only, minus some. V and J calls plus clone size are reproduced from that table; the DNA served to infer D and trimming. Counted here are approximately 210,000 clones, around four fifths occurring once; the ten biggest clones make up about 2.5%. The CDR3 sequence is 12 residues long. Trimming removed 5 bases from V and 8 bases from J, with 12 bases in between. In germline, CDR1 is SGHTA, CDR2 FQGNSA. The chain joins TRBV7-2 to TRBJ1-2; D uncertain. The sequence was obtained from a woman between 35 and 50 years old with active or convalescent COVID-19. The sequenced sample was peripheral blood. CDR3 region: CASSLDSWGYTF. CDR3 coding DNA: TGTGCCAGCAGCCTAGATAGCTGGGGCTACACCTTC.